This T cell receptor (beta chain) was sequenced in a study of blood T cell repertoires in COVID-19. Study at large: T cells, B-cell-depleted T cells, or PBMCs provided the cDNA or gDNA that served as material.

The CDR3 spans 16 residues. Unmatched junction bases numbered 7, after V lost 3 bases and J lost 6 bases. The V gene's germline CDR1 is SGHNT and CDR2 YYREEE (reference sequence). The method was immunoSEQ multiplex PCR; TCRdb's version includes in-frame clones alone and lacks a portion of them. The sample contains about 180,000 clones, over 80% of which appear only once. Recruited during active infection, patients (from Seattle) were subsequently followed longitudinally. This receptor was obtained from a woman in her 70s with COVID-19, enrolled during active disease. This rearrangement joins TRBV5-4 to TRBJ2-3, with TRBD2 matching 13 bases. Sequenced sample: peripheral blood. DNA of the CDR3: TGTGCCAGCAGCTCTACTAGCGGGAGGGCCTCTGATACGCAGTATTTT. This codes for CASSSTSGRASDTQYF.